Detailed here is one TCR beta chain. What it binds is not known. The source of the sample is a study of human T cells and chemical hapten exposure. The starting material, unfractionated whole blood, was used for total RNA extraction. Study-wide findings and caveats: Those TCRs sitting above 1 in 1000 frequency stayed the same with DPC sensitization.

In the authors' workflow: Ranging from about 20,000 to 700,000, TCR counts per sample had a median value of around 90,000. Each CDR3 protein gets one entry after TCRdb re-called the 5' RACE reads with MiXCR. The V and J calls were not made by the authors but by TCRdb's processing. The sample consists of 110,000 or so distinct CDR3 sequences, 15% to 20% of them appearing once. The CDR3 spans 19 residues. Per germline, CDR1 MGHRA and CDR2 YSYEKL. V was pared by 2 bases and J by 6 bases, with 14 bases of the junction left unmatched. The sequence was collected from a human donor in good health. The rearrangement joins TRBV4-1 to TRBJ2-1; 12 bases are shared with TRBD2. CDR3 DNA sequence: TGCGCCAGCAGCCAACTTCTAGCGGGAGGGCCTCCTACGGTCAATGAGCAGTTCTTC. Protein: CASSQLLAGGPPTVNEQFF.